Listed below are T cell receptor beta chains from one sample, sequenced in a study of T-cell reconstitution after alpha-beta-depleted transplantation in children. A single record per CDR3 protein comes from TCRdb applying MiXCR to the PCR reads. The profile covers approximately 800,000 distinct CDR3 sequences, with roughly 15% appearing a single time and roughly 5% taken by the ten largest. This specimen was PBMCs, mostly from graft donor cells, taken 360 days after TCRalphabeta/CD19-depleted stem cell transplant. The receptors were sampled from a male patient younger than 18 who had a stem cell transplant for acute lymphoblastic leukemia, so the T cells may come from the graft donor. Both conserved end residues are part of each CDR3. A D gene is named only where the DNA matches it firmly.

d_gene	j_gene	v_gene	CDR3aa
-	TRBJ2-7	TRBV11-3	CASSLVRDSVYEQYF
-	TRBJ1-1	TRBV6-5	CASRFRGEAFF
-	TRBJ2-3	TRBV10-3	CAISGGLSTDTQYF
TRBD1	TRBJ1-1	TRBV20-1	CSARWDRAYGEAFF
-	TRBJ1-6	TRBV7-9	CASSHDRRTSPLHF
-	TRBJ2-3	TRBV20-1	CSAQGPDTDTQYF
-	TRBJ2-1	TRBV29-1	CSACLREQFF
TRBD1	TRBJ1-2	TRBV12-3/TRBV12-4	CASSPEQGASSYGYTF
TRBD1	TRBJ2-4	TRBV28	CASSHPQGVSSLAKNIQYF
-	TRBJ1-5	TRBV19	CASSISRLSNQPQHF
TRBD2	TRBJ2-7	TRBV7-2	CASSYQRERYEQYF
TRBD1	TRBJ2-7	TRBV20-1	CCARPVRDRSLYEQYF
-	TRBJ2-1	TRBV7-9	CASSPGPSNEQFF
-	TRBJ2-1	TRBV20-1	CSASGPRLRVHEQFF
-	TRBJ2-7	TRBV7-8	CASSLAQGSLYEQYF
-	TRBJ2-2	TRBV29-1	CSVSPLLSNTGELFF
TRBD1	TRBJ2-7	TRBV27	CASSRQGALEQYF
-	TRBJ1-4	TRBV10-3	CAISESANEKLFF
-	TRBJ2-1	TRBV5-1	CASSLPKDWGAGYNEQFF
TRBD2	TRBJ2-1	TRBV13	CASSLGLAGGYEQFF
-	TRBJ2-5	TRBV5-5	CASSLVWREETQYF
-	TRBJ1-4	TRBV7-9	CASSRMNEKLFF
-	TRBJ2-7	TRBV10-1	CASSVGTGVPYEQYF
TRBD1	TRBJ2-3	TRBV29-1	CSVERDRAVDTQYF
-	TRBJ2-6	TRBV5-1	CASSRTGPSGANVLTF
TRBD1	TRBJ1-1	TRBV5-5	CASRLPGQGNTEAFF
TRBD1	TRBJ2-1	TRBV29-1	CSVRDRETNEQFF
TRBD2	TRBJ2-7	TRBV5-5	CASSSRTSGSSYEQYF
-	TRBJ2-3	TRBV12-3/TRBV12-4	CASRLSDFTTDTQYF
-	TRBJ2-3	TRBV19	CASSFRPPRGTDTQYF
-	TRBJ2-5	TRBV5-1	CASSLVTEFSTQYF
-	TRBJ2-3	TRBV7-6	CASSLGEGHSDTQYF
-	TRBJ1-2	TRBV7-3	CASSLQQGYGYTF
-	TRBJ2-5	TRBV12-3/TRBV12-4	CASSLGTNFQETQYF
TRBD2	TRBJ2-1	TRBV6-1	CASSRLAGGPDNEQFF
TRBD1	TRBJ2-5	TRBV12-3/TRBV12-4	CASSSQTGGAPQYF
-	TRBJ2-2	TRBV20-1	CSARILSNTGELFF
-	TRBJ2-3	TRBV7-6	CASSPSGLADTQYF
-	TRBJ2-1	TRBV5-6	CASSSDQTLYNEQFF
-	TRBJ2-3	TRBV15	CATSRDGAGGTDTQYF